A single sample gave rise to the 25 T cell receptor beta chains below, sequenced in a study of technical replicates of blood from a few donors. The data were produced by immunoSEQ multiplex PCR, yet TCRdb's version contains in-frame clones alone and is incomplete. Of some 48,000 clones listed, 80% to 95% were seen once; the top ten hold roughly 3.9%. The specimen sequenced was PBMCs. The receptors come from a human donor in good health. Some clones in this sample may be carry-over from other donors' samples.

This clone was seen a single time. The chain combines TRBV29-1 with TRBJ1-2; no firm D call. V shed 2 bases and J shed 5 bases, with 15 bases lying between them. The CDR3 runs 14 residues. Looked up from germline, CDR1 is SQVTM and CDR2 is ANQGSEA. The CDR3 nucleotides are TGCAGCGTTGAATTGCAGGAGGAGGTTTATGGCTACACCTTC. Translation: CSVELQEEVYGYTF.

This chain uses TRBV9 with TRBJ2-5, with 7 bases aligning to TRBD1. This CDR3 has 14 amino acids. V shed 4 bases, J shed 5 bases, and the junction held 8 bases outside the gene matches. Germline CDR1 and CDR2: SGDLS and YYNGEE. The DNA of the CDR3 is TGTGCCAGCAGCCCAGTGGGGACAGTGGAGACCCAGTACTTC. It translates to CASSPVGTVETQYF.

The chain is built from TRBV30 and TRBJ2-7; TRBD1 might be the D (5 bases). Trimming shortened V by 2 bases and J by 1 base, and 12 bases separated the two germline ends. Germline loops: CDR1 GTSNPN, CDR2 SVGIG (reference sequence). This CDR3 contains 14 residues. The CDR3 protein is CAWSKGVGSYEQYF. In DNA form, the CDR3 reads TGTGCCTGGAGTAAAGGGGTCGGTTCCTACGAGCAGTACTTC.

V usage is TRBV4-1 and J usage is TRBJ2-5; unclear D gene. The length of the CDR3 is 14 residues. Germline CDR1 reads MGHRA; CDR2 reads YSYEKL. Trimming pared 1 base from V and 0 bases from J, leaving 6 bases between. In DNA form, the CDR3 reads TGCGCCAGCAGCCAAGGACTCAACCAAGAGACCCAGTACTTC. Encoded protein: CASSQGLNQETQYF.

The genes are TRBV30 and TRBJ1-5; D gene unclear. Between the trimmed V and J ends, which lost 1 base and 7 bases, there was a span of 14 bases. CDR3 length equals 14 residues. Germline CDR1 is GTSNPN and CDR2 is SVGIG (reference sequence). DNA of the CDR3: TGTGCCTGGAGTGCATCCCCCGTCGGGCAGCCCCAGCATTTT. Translating it yields CAWSASPVGQPQHF. Full variable domain (outside the CDR3, taken from reference TRBV30 and TRBJ1-5): SQTIHQWPATLVQPVGSPLSLECTVEGTSNPNLYWYRQAAGRGLQLLFYSVGIGQISSEVPQNLSASRPQDRQFILSSKKLLLSDSGFYLCAWSASPVGQPQHFGDGTRLSIL.

The CDR3 DNA reads TGTGCCAGCAGCCAAAAACCGACAAAGGGGGACCAGCCCCAGCATTTT. Its protein is CASSQKPTKGDQPQHF. This chain uses TRBV4-2 with TRBJ1-5; the D gene is possibly TRBD1 (6 bases). From germline, CDR1 is LGHNA and CDR2 YNFKEQ. The CDR3 totals 16 residues. Trimming removed 2 bases from V and 7 bases from J, with 18 bases in between.

The chain links TRBV9 to TRBJ2-7, with 11 bases that match TRBD1. The CDR3 is made up of 15 amino acids. CDR1 is SGDLS and CDR2 is YYNGEE in the germline V gene. V lost 1 base and J lost 7; bases outside the gene matches: 7. CDR3 bases: TGTGCCAGCAGCGTAATGGGACAGGGGGTCGAGGAGCAGTACTTC. Translating gives CASSVMGQGVEEQYF. Combining the CDR3 with reference TRBV9 and TRBJ2-7 gives the whole variable domain DSGVTQTPKHLITATGQRVTLRCSPRSGDLSVYWYQQSLDQGLQFLIQYYNGEERAKGNILERFSAQQFPDLHSELNLSSLELGDSALYFCASSVMGQGVEEQYFGPGTRLTVT.

This rearrangement joins TRBV6-1 to TRBJ1-2; D is possibly TRBD1 (5 bases). The germline V and J ends were trimmed by 5 bases and 7 bases, with 20 bases remaining between them. This CDR3 has 15 residues. Germline CDR1 MNHNS, CDR2 SASEGT. In DNA form, the CDR3 reads TGTGCCAGCAGTTTTGGCCCTCGGGGGGAAAGTGGCTACACCTTC. It is translated as CASSFGPRGESGYTF.

This clone was seen just once. The rearrangement joins TRBV4-2 to TRBJ2-7; 8 bases agree with TRBD1. The CDR3 spans 13 residues. Germline V gene sequence: CDR1 LGHNA, CDR2 YNFKEQ. Trimming removed 3 bases from V and 7 bases from J; junction bases left unmatched: 5. The CDR3 DNA reads TGTGCCAGCAGCCAGACAGGGGCAAGGGAGCAGTACTTC. Translated: CASSQTGAREQYF.

The chain uses TRBV5-4 and TRBJ2-3; D is perhaps TRBD1 (5 bases). The germline V gene has CDR1 SGHNT and CDR2 YYREEE (reference sequence). Trimming left V 3 bases short and J 0 bases short, with 11 bases between. The CDR3 sequence is 15 residues long. The CDR3 nucleotides read TGTGCCAGCAGCTACGGACAAATGAGCACAGATACGCAGTATTTT. It is translated as CASSYGQMSTDTQYF.

The chain links TRBV9 to TRBJ2-7; D is possibly TRBD1 (6 bases). Per germline, CDR1 SGDLS and CDR2 YYNGEE. The CDR3 has 15 amino acids. Between the trimmed V and J ends, which lost 0 bases and 6 bases, there was a span of 16 bases. The CDR3 sequence is CASSVGGQTGGEQYF. CDR3 DNA: TGTGCCAGCAGCGTAGGGGGGCAGACAGGCGGCGAGCAGTACTTC.

The chain has TRBV10-3 and TRBJ1-2; tentative D call: TRBD1 (6 bases). This CDR3 has 13 residues. Germline CDR1 reads ENHRY; CDR2 reads SYGVKD. V was shortened by 0 bases and J by 8 bases, with 10 bases between the two germline ends. CDR3 nucleotide sequence: TGTGCCATCAGTGAGTCGAGGGGGTACGGCTACACCTTC. Its translation: CAISESRGYGYTF.

The rearrangement links TRBV5-4 to TRBJ2-5; 8 bases line up with TRBD2. V gave up 0 bases and J gave up 2 bases; unmatched junction bases: 6. This CDR3 contains 16 residues. Germline V gene data show CDR1 as SGHNT and CDR2 as YYREEE (reference sequence). The CDR3 region has the DNA TGTGCCAGCAGCTTGGGCGGGACTAGGGTGCAAGAGACCCAGTACTTC. Translating gives CASSLGGTRVQETQYF.

The rearrangement uses TRBV7-9 and TRBJ1-1; D not certain. Trimming removed 2 bases from V and 1 base from J, with 8 bases in between. The CDR3 is 14 amino acids. CDR1 is SEHNR and CDR2 is FQNEAQ in the germline V gene (reference sequence). CDR3 bases: TGTGCCAGCAGCTTATTAGGAGGGAACACTGAAGCTTTCTTT. The encoded protein is CASSLLGGNTEAFF.

The V gene is TRBV7-3, the J gene TRBJ1-2, with 7 positions matching TRBD1. From germline, CDR1 is SGHTA and CDR2 FQGTGA. The V gene end was trimmed by 5 bases and the J gene end by 3 bases; junction bases not matched to a gene: 6. CDR3 size: 14 residues. This chain's CDR3 is CASSPTGTDYGYTF. The CDR3 nucleotides read TGTGCCAGCAGCCCTACCGGGACAGACTATGGCTACACCTTC.

This clone was recorded only once. The chain joins TRBV7-9 to TRBJ1-6; 9 bases map to TRBD1. The germline CDR1 and CDR2 sequences are SEHNR and FQNEAQ (reference sequence). The trim removed 5 bases at V and 6 bases at J, leaving 2 bases unmatched. This CDR3 has 14 amino acids. The DNA of the CDR3 is TGTGCCAGCAGCGACAGGGGGAGTAATTCACCCCTCCACTTT. Its translation is CASSDRGSNSPLHF.

This chain links TRBV19 with TRBJ1-1; D uncertain. The CDR3 has 15 amino acids. From germline, CDR1 is LNHDA and CDR2 SQIVND (reference sequence). Trimming cost V 0 bases and J 0 bases, with 8 bases left between them. The CDR3, as DNA: TGTGCCAGTAGTATAGATCTCGGGATGAACACTGAAGCTTTCTTT. It encodes CASSIDLGMNTEAFF. The full variable domain, in which reference TRBV19 and TRBJ1-1 provide the parts outside the CDR3, is DGGITQSPKYLFRKEGQNVTLSCEQNLNHDAMYWYRQDPGQGLRLIYYSQIVNDFQKGDIAEGYSVSREKKESFPLTVTSAQKNPTAFYLCASSIDLGMNTEAFFGQGTRLTVV.

V and J are TRBV14 and TRBJ2-3; possible D gene TRBD2, 5 bases. This CDR3 has 14 amino acids. Germline CDR1 SGHDN, CDR2 FVKESK. The ends were cut back, 4 bases at V and 6 bases at J, with 14 bases in the middle. The CDR3 sequence: CASSRYRDGDTQYF. The CDR3 DNA reads as TGTGCCAGCAGCCGCTACCGGGATGGGGATACGCAGTATTTT.

CDR3 DNA: TGTGCCAGCAGCCCTCGGGGGACAGGGGCAGATACGCAGTATTTT. It encodes CASSPRGTGADTQYF. The chain employs TRBV7-9 and TRBJ2-3, with 10 bases matching TRBD1. V trimming: 5 bases; J trimming: 4 bases; junction bases outside the gene matches: 6. The V gene's germline CDR1 is SEHNR and CDR2 FQNEAQ (reference sequence). The CDR3 consists of 15 residues.

This chain joins TRBV7-2 and TRBJ2-3; 10 nucleotides agree with TRBD2. This CDR3 spans 19 amino acids. V lost 4 bases and J lost 0; bases outside the gene matches: 13. CDR1 is SGHTA, CDR2 FQGNSA, per germline. The CDR3 DNA sequence: TGTGCCAGCAGCTCAAGGGTCCAGTTACTAGCGGGGAGCACAGATACGCAGTATTTT. Translating it yields CASSSRVQLLAGSTDTQYF.

The chain uses TRBV6-5 and TRBJ2-7, with D possibly being TRBD2 (6 bases). V was clipped by 0 bases and J by 8 bases, with 11 bases between them. The CDR3 totals 13 residues. CDR1 MNHEY and CDR2 SVGAGI come from the germline V gene. CDR3 sequence reads: CASSYSTSRKQYF. The CDR3 DNA is TGTGCCAGCAGTTACTCGACTAGTCGAAAGCAGTACTTC.

This chain uses TRBV5-3 with TRBJ2-7; TRBD1 agrees at 7 bases. TRBV5-3 is annotated as an ORF whose role is uncertain. The CDR3 is 15 amino acids. Trimming at V came to 2 bases and at J to 2 bases, leaving 7 bases not matched to a gene. CDR3 residues: CARSLNWDRAYEQYF. DNA of the CDR3: TGTGCCAGAAGCTTAAACTGGGACAGAGCCTACGAGCAGTACTTC.

The CDR3 DNA is TGTGCCAGCAGCGGACTAGCGGGGGGAACCGGGGAGCTGTTTTTT. Amino acids: CASSGLAGGTGELFF. The V call is TRBV2, the J call TRBJ2-2; 14 bases match TRBD2. The germline CDR1 and CDR2 sequences are SNHLY and FYNNEI. The CDR3 extends over 15 amino acids. The trim removed 6 bases at V and 5 bases at J, leaving 2 bases unmatched. The full variable domain, completed using reference TRBV2 and TRBJ2-2, is EPEVTQTPSHQVTQMGQEVILRCVPISNHLYFYWYRQILGQKVEFLVSFYNNEISEKSEIFDDQFSVERPDGSNFTLKIRSTKLEDSAMYFCASSGLAGGTGELFFGEGSRLTVL.

In its sample, this clone was seen once. The rearrangement uses TRBV5-1 and TRBJ1-6; tentative D call: TRBD1 (6 bases). The CDR3 covers 16 residues. V was clipped by 5 bases and J by 6 bases, with 18 bases between them. Germline CDR1 reads SGHRS; CDR2 reads YFSETQ. CDR3 DNA: TGCGCCAGCAGTGTCCGGGGGGCTCCGGGTAATTCACCCCTCCACTTT. This gives the protein CASSVRGAPGNSPLHF. Combining the CDR3 with reference TRBV5-1 and TRBJ1-6 gives the whole variable domain KAGVTQTPRYLIKTRGQQVTLSCSPISGHRSVSWYQQTPGQGLQFLFEYFSETQRNKGNFPGRFSGRQFSNSRSEMNVSTLELGDSALYLCASSVRGAPGNSPLHFGNGTRLTVT.

The rearrangement uses TRBV4-3 and TRBJ1-2; D is perhaps TRBD1 (5 bases). The germline V gene has CDR1 LGHNA and CDR2 YSLEER. V was shortened by 1 base and J by 4 bases, with 19 bases between the two germline ends. CDR3 length: 17 amino acids. DNA of the CDR3: TGCGCCAGCAGCCAAGCCGCGGGGCGCCTCAGGGTCTATGGCTACACCTTC. Encoded protein: CASSQAAGRLRVYGYTF.